The 30 T cell receptor beta chains in this list originate from one sample, sequenced in a study of T cell responses to AZD1222 COVID-19 vaccine. Method: immunoSEQ multiplex PCR; TCRdb's copy keeps in-frame clones and lacks some. Of fewer than 150,000 clones listed, 88% were seen once; the top ten hold less than 4%. This specimen consisted of peripheral blood, obtained 28 days after the second AZD1222 dose. These receptors were collected from an adult who received the AZD1222 COVID-19 vaccine.

The V call is TRBV6-5, the J call TRBJ2-2, with TRBD2 matching 14 bases. With V trimmed by 2 bases and J by 7 bases, 3 bases remained unmatched. CDR1 is MNHEY and CDR2 is SVGAGI in the germline V gene. This CDR3 comprises 16 residues. This chain's CDR3 is CASSYRGLAGVGELFF. The DNA of the CDR3 is TGTGCCAGCAGTTACAGGGGACTAGCGGGGGTCGGGGAGCTGTTTTTT.

The chain links TRBV3-1 (or the pseudogene TRBV3-2) to TRBJ2-3; D is possibly TRBD2 (6 bases). Trimming left V 8 bases short and J 6 bases short, with 15 bases between. The length of the CDR3 is 13 residues. Germline assignment: CDR1 LGHDT and CDR2 YNNKEL (reference sequence). As DNA, the CDR3 is TGTGCCAGCGCGACTAGACGAATTGATACGCAGTATTTT. As protein: CASATRRIDTQYF.

J is TRBJ1-4 and V is TRBV9; a possible D gene is TRBD1 (6 bases). Germline CDR1 reads SGDLS; CDR2 reads YYNGEE. The V gene lost 0 bases and the J gene lost 7 bases, with 10 bases spanning the gap. The CDR3 has 14 residues. The CDR3 DNA follows: TGTGCCAGCAGCGTAGATGAGGGGGTTGAAAAACTGTTTTTT. It yields the protein CASSVDEGVEKLFF.

The gene calls are TRBV10-3 and TRBJ1-5, with TRBD1 matching 7 bases. Trimming removed 10 bases from V and 3 bases from J; junction bases left unmatched: 12. The germline V gene has CDR1 ENHRY and CDR2 SYGVKD. CDR3 size: 15 residues. CDR3 sequence: CATNNRDSHNQPQHF. The CDR3 DNA reads TGTGCCACCAATAATCGGGACAGTCACAATCAGCCCCAGCATTTT.

The chain carries TRBV28 and TRBJ1-1; weak D call: TRBD1 (6 bases). From germline, CDR1 is MDHEN and CDR2 SYDVKM. The CDR3 runs to 14 residues. Trimming stripped 5 bases from V and 7 bases from J, with 17 bases between. In DNA form, the CDR3 reads TGTGCCAGCAGTCCAAGTGTGGGCAGGGGTGAAGCTTTCTTT. Encoded protein: CASSPSVGRGEAFF.

V is TRBV7-2 and J is TRBJ1-1; unclear D gene. The CDR3 is made up of 12 amino acids. In germline, CDR1 is SGHTA, CDR2 FQGNSA. V was clipped by 6 bases and J by 5 bases, with 10 bases between them. The CDR3 DNA sequence: TGTGCCAGCAGTTCCCCAGCGACTGAAGCTTTCTTT. This translates into CASSSPATEAFF.

V and J are TRBV13 and TRBJ2-7; either TRBD1 or TRBD2 may supply D (5 bases each). The germline gives CDR1 PRHDT, CDR2 FYEKMQ (reference sequence). The CDR3 contains 14 residues. V was clipped by 8 bases and J by 2 bases, with 16 bases between them. The CDR3 loop reads CASSMGVSTYEQYF. Here the CDR3 DNA reads TGTGCCAGCTCAATGGGGGTGTCGACCTACGAGCAGTACTTC.

CDR3 bases: TGCGCCAGCAGTGGGATACAGGGACCAGCAACTAATGAAAAACTGTTTTTT. It encodes CASSGIQGPATNEKLFF. The J gene is TRBJ1-4, the V gene TRBV4-3; TRBD1 might be the D (6 bases). Trimming pared 6 bases from V and 0 bases from J, leaving 17 bases between. This CDR3 region has 17 residues. The germline gives CDR1 LGHNA, CDR2 YSLEER.

This clone was counted once. CDR3 sequence reads: CASSTGLETQYF. The CDR3 region has the DNA TGTGCCAGCAGTACCGGGTTGGAGACCCAGTACTTC. J is TRBJ2-5 and V is TRBV28; D is uncertain. CDR3 length equals 12 residues. The ends were cut back, 5 bases at V and 5 bases at J, with 9 bases in the middle. The germline gives CDR1 MDHEN, CDR2 SYDVKM.

The rearrangement uses TRBV3-1 (or the pseudogene TRBV3-2) and TRBJ1-4; the D gene is possibly TRBD1 (5 bases). V lost 5 bases and J lost 3, with 10 bases in between. Germline V CDR1 and CDR2: LGHDT, YNNKEL (reference sequence). This CDR3 spans 14 amino acids. The CDR3 DNA reads TGTGCCAGCAGCTACAGGAGTTCTAATGAAAAACTGTTTTTT. Amino acid sequence: CASSYRSSNEKLFF.

This clone has just one count. The genes are TRBV3-1 (or the pseudogene TRBV3-2) and TRBJ2-1; a weak D match, TRBD2 (6 bases). V was pared by 6 bases and J by 10 bases, with 13 bases between. CDR3 length equals 12 residues. Germline CDR1 LGHDT, CDR2 YNNKEL (reference sequence). CDR3 bases: TGTGCCAGCAGTTCCCTAGCGAAAGAGCAGTTCTTC. Its protein product is CASSSLAKEQFF.

This clone was seen a handful of times. The same CDR3 can be traced to other DNA sequences in this sample. DNA of the CDR3: TGTGCCAGCAGTGAAGAGGAAGGGGGCAATCAGCCCCAGCATTTT. Translated, it gives CASSEEEGGNQPQHF. V is TRBV6-1 and J is TRBJ1-5, with D possibly matching TRBD1 (5 bases). This CDR3 region has 15 residues. Trimming pared 1 base from V and 2 bases from J, leaving 9 bases between. Germline CDR1 and CDR2: MNHNS and SASEGT.

This chain links TRBV11-1 with TRBJ2-7; no clear D gene. V was trimmed by 2 bases and J by 0 bases, leaving 8 bases between them. The CDR3 has 14 amino acids. Germline CDR1 and CDR2: SGHAT and FQDESV (reference sequence). The CDR3 DNA follows: TGTGCCAGCAGCTTAATATACAGCTCCTACGAGCAGTACTTC. Its translation is CASSLIYSSYEQYF.

The V gene is TRBV2, the J gene TRBJ1-2; D is undetermined. V was trimmed by 3 bases and J by 8 bases, leaving 13 bases between them. There are 13 residues in the CDR3. Germline V gene lookup returns CDR1 SNHLY and CDR2 FYNNEI. The CDR3 here is CASSDEVGRGYTF. CDR3 sequence (DNA): TGTGCCAGCAGTGACGAGGTCGGGCGAGGCTACACCTTC.

The genes are TRBV29-1 and TRBJ2-2; the D is unclear. The CDR3 has 11 amino acids. CDR1 and CDR2 (germline): SQVTM, ANQGSEA. Trimming took 4 bases from V and 5 from J, leaving 5 bases between them. The CDR3 spells CSVGLTGELFF. Here the CDR3 DNA reads TGCAGCGTTGGCTTAACCGGGGAGCTGTTTTTT.

The chain links TRBV23-1 to TRBJ2-7; D perhaps matches TRBD1 (6 bases). TRBV23-1 is placed among ORFs of uncertain function. This CDR3 has 15 residues. V dropped 4 bases and J dropped 2 bases, with 15 bases sitting between them. The DNA for the CDR3 is TGCGCCAGCAGTCGAAGGACAGCTCCGACCTACGAGCAGTACTTC. It is translated as CASSRRTAPTYEQYF.

In this sample, this clone turned up once. The rearrangement uses TRBV7-3 and TRBJ2-1, with D perhaps matching TRBD2 (5 bases). V gave up 5 bases and J gave up 2 bases, with 13 bases separating them. The CDR3 has 15 amino acids. Germline lookup yields CDR1 SGHTA and CDR2 FQGTGA. The CDR3 reads CASSPPRGAYNEQFF. CDR3 DNA: TGTGCCAGCAGCCCCCCCCGGGGTGCCTACAATGAGCAGTTCTTC.

The V gene is TRBV5-1, the J gene TRBJ1-1; 7 bases align to TRBD1. V lost 1 base to trimming and J lost 3 bases; unmatched junction nucleotides: 3. Germline loops: CDR1 SGHRS, CDR2 YFSETQ. The CDR3 has 14 residues. The CDR3 is CASSLTGEDTEAFF. The CDR3 DNA sequence: TGCGCCAGCAGCTTGACAGGGGAGGACACTGAAGCTTTCTTT.

The rearrangement uses TRBV28 and TRBJ1-1; the D is unclear. The CDR3 is 11 residues long. V lost 4 bases and J lost 1, with 1 base in between. Per the germline V gene, CDR1 is MDHEN and CDR2 is SYDVKM. The CDR3 bases are TGTGCCAGCAGTTGGAACACTGAAGCTTTCTTT. Its translation: CASSWNTEAFF.

This clone was counted between two and nine times. The rearrangement links TRBV7-9 to TRBJ2-6; tentatively, D is TRBD2 (5 bases). Germline V gene data show CDR1 as SEHNR and CDR2 as FQNEAQ (reference sequence). The CDR3 has 15 residues. V lost 6 bases and J 1 base, leaving 10 bases between the germline ends. CDR3 nucleotides: TGTGCCAGCAGGCTTTCGGGGTCTGGGGCCAACGTCCTGACTTTC. As protein: CASRLSGSGANVLTF.

This clone has only a few counts. The chain has TRBV6-1 and TRBJ1-6, with 7 bases that match TRBD1. V was pared by 2 bases and J by 7 bases, with 8 bases of the junction left unmatched. Germline CDR1 reads MNHNS; CDR2 reads SASEGT. CDR3 length: 16 residues. The CDR3 loop reads CASSELPGQRNSPLHF. DNA of the CDR3: TGTGCCAGCAGTGAACTCCCGGGACAGCGCAATTCACCCCTCCACTTT.

The chain has TRBV5-6 and TRBJ2-5; D may be TRBD2 (5 bases). Germline-derived CDR1 and CDR2 are SGHDT and YYEEEE. The CDR3 consists of 16 residues. Trimming took off 4 bases at V and 5 bases at J, with 21 bases between the two ends. The CDR3 nucleotides are TGTGCCAGCAGCGATGGCCCACTAGGGCTCCAGGAGACCCAGTACTTC. This sequence encodes CASSDGPLGLQETQYF.

The chain joins TRBV12-3 or TRBV12-4 to TRBJ1-1, with unresolved D. Trimming removed 3 bases at V and 1 base at J, with 6 bases between. CDR3 length: 13 residues. The CDR3 protein is CASSLAENTEAFF. In nucleotides, the CDR3 is TGTGCCAGCAGTTTGGCAGAGAACACTGAAGCTTTCTTT.

This rearrangement joins TRBV5-4 to TRBJ2-1; a weak D match, TRBD2 (6 bases). Germline V gives CDR1 SGHNT, CDR2 YYREEE (reference sequence). The CDR3 spans 16 residues. V was shortened by 4 bases and J by 3 bases, with 17 bases between the two germline ends. As DNA, the CDR3 is TGTGCCAGCAGCGGCGGGACTCCGTCCGACTACAATGAGCAGTTCTTC. Its translation is CASSGGTPSDYNEQFF.

J is TRBJ1-5 and V is TRBV28; 9 bases agree with TRBD1. There are 15 residues in the CDR3. The V and J ends lost 9 bases and 4 bases, in that order; junction bases with no gene match: 10. Germline CDR1 and CDR2: MDHEN and SYDVKM. Written as DNA, the CDR3 is TGTGCCAGTCACAGGGGGCCGAGACTTAATCAGCCCCAGCATTTT. Its protein product is CASHRGPRLNQPQHF.

This clone occurred a few times. J is TRBJ2-1 and V is TRBV13; 7 nucleotides align to TRBD1. This CDR3 spans 16 amino acids. From germline, CDR1 is PRHDT and CDR2 FYEKMQ (reference sequence). V lost 5 bases to trimming and J lost 2 bases; unmatched junction nucleotides: 9. The CDR3 DNA reads as TGTGCCAGCAGCGGGGGATCCACAGGGGCCTACAATGAGCAGTTCTTC. Translated, it gives CASSGGSTGAYNEQFF.

V is TRBV5-4 and J is TRBJ1-3; D is unclear. The germline CDR1 and CDR2 sequences are SGHNT and YYREEE (reference sequence). With 4 bases removed from V and 0 bases from J, the gap between germline ends came to 14 bases. The CDR3 runs 16 residues. CDR3 sequence (DNA): TGTGCCAGCAGCCCGGTGGGCCGAACCTCTGGAAACACCATATATTTT. Protein: CASSPVGRTSGNTIYF.

V usage is TRBV11-2 and J usage is TRBJ1-2, with 7 bases lining up with TRBD1. Looked up from germline, CDR1 is SGHAT and CDR2 is FQNNGV. The CDR3 is 18 amino acids. With V trimmed by 5 bases and J by 4 bases, 19 bases remained unmatched. As DNA, the CDR3 is TGTGCCAGCAGCCCCACCCGATACAGGGGCGTTGTGGGCTATGGCTACACCTTC. It translates to CASSPTRYRGVVGYGYTF. Filled out from reference TRBV11-2 and TRBJ1-2, the complete variable domain reads EAGVAQSPRYKIIEKRQSVAFWCNPISGHATLYWYQQILGQGPKLLIQFQNNGVVDDSQLPKDRFSAERLKGVDSTLKIQPAKLEDSAVYLCASSPTRYRGVVGYGYTFGSGTRLTVV.

This chain joins TRBV7-3 and TRBJ1-6, with no clear D. The CDR3 runs 13 residues. V lost 4 bases and J lost 10, with 11 bases in between. CDR1 is SGHTA, CDR2 FQGTGA, per germline. This CDR3 is CASSSQENSPLHF. The DNA of the CDR3 is TGTGCCAGCAGCTCCCAGGAAAACTCACCCCTCCACTTT.

The V call is TRBV5-1, the J call TRBJ2-7, with 7 bases matching TRBD2. The V and J ends lost 3 bases and 6 bases, in that order; junction bases with no gene match: 12. This CDR3 is built from 15 residues. Germline assignment: CDR1 SGHRS and CDR2 YFSETQ. The CDR3 loop reads CASSSIQSREGEQYF. CDR3 nucleotides: TGCGCCAGCAGCTCGATACAGTCAAGGGAGGGCGAGCAGTACTTC. The full variable domain, rest sourced from reference TRBV5-1 and TRBJ2-7, is KAGVTQTPRYLIKTRGQQVTLSCSPISGHRSVSWYQQTPGQGLQFLFEYFSETQRNKGNFPGRFSGRQFSNSRSEMNVSTLELGDSALYLCASSSIQSREGEQYFGPGTRLTVT.